This TCR beta chain was observed in a study of response to subunit inactivated influenza vaccine. TCRdb passed the RT-PCR reads through MiXCR, listing each CDR3 protein once. Of 150,000 to 200,000 distinct CDR3 sequences detected, roughly 11% appear once; the ten largest clones hold roughly an eighth. This sequence originates from a man aged 45-65 years who received an inactivated influenza vaccine. Here the sequenced sample was non-naive T cells sorted from PBMCs, taken about 40 days after vaccination.

In DNA form, the CDR3 reads TGTGCCAGCTCACCAACCAGGGACACTGGGAACATTCAGTACTTC. Protein: CASSPTRDTGNIQYF. V usage is TRBV18 and J usage is TRBJ2-4, with D maybe TRBD1 (6 bases). The CDR3 is 15 residues long. Trimming took 2 bases from V and 7 from J, leaving 15 bases between them. CDR1 KGHSH and CDR2 LQKENI come from the germline V gene.